This T cell receptor (beta chain) was sequenced during a study of cytomegalovirus exposure and HLA in healthy donors. The PCR used 60 Vbeta and 13 Jbeta primers. Study processing details: Counted up in a later analysis, unique TCR beta chains came to some 82 million, with roughly 11 million shared. The table came from immunoSEQ multiplex PCR; TCRdb's copy has only in-frame clones and leaves some out. D and trimming were read from the DNA, whereas the V and J calls and clone size are those reported in that table. The sample lists around 150,000 clones; under 80% were seen once. This clone showed up just a few times. The sample taken for sequencing was PBMCs. The receptor's source is a female donor in good health and CMV-seronegative.

In DNA form, the CDR3 reads TGTGCCATCAGTGAGTCCAGGCAGGTAAAACTGTTTTTT. Encoded protein: CAISESRQVKLFF. The V gene is TRBV10-3, the J gene TRBJ1-4; unclear D gene. V gave up 0 bases and J gave up 10 bases, with 9 bases separating them. The CDR3 runs 13 residues. Per the germline V gene, CDR1 is ENHRY and CDR2 is SYGVKD.